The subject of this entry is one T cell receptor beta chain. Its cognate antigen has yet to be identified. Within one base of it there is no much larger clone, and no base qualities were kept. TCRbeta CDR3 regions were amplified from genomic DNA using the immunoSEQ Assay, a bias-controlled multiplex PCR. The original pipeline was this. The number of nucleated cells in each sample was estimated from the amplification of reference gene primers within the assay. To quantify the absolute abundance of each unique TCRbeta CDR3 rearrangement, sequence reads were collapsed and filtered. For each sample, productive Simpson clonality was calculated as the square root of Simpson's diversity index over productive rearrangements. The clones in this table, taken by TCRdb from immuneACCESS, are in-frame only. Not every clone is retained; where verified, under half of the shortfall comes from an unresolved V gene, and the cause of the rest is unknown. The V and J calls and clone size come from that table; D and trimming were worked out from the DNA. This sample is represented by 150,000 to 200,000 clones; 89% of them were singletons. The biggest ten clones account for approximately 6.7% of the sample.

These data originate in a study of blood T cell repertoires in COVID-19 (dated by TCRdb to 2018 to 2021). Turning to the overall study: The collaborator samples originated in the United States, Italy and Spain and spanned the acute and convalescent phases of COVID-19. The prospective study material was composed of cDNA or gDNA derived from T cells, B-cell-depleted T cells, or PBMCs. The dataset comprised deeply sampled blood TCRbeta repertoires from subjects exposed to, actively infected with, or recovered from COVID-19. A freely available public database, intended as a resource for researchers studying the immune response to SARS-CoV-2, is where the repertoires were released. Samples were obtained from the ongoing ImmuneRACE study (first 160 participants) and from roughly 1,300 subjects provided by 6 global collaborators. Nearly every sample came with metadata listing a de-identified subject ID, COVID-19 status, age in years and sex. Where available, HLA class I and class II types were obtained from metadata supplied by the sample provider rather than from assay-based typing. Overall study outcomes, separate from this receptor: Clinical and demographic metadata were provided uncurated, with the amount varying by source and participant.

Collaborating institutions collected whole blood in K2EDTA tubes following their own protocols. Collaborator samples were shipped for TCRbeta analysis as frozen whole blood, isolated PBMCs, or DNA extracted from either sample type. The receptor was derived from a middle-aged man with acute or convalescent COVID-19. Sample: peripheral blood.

The CDR3 here reads CASRELVQDSDEKLFF. The DNA sequence reads TGTGCCAGTAGGGAGCTAGTCCAGGACAGCGATGAAAAACTGTTTTTT. The chain joins TRBV19 to TRBJ1-4; D gene: possibly TRBD1, on 6 matching bases. The germline V gene (reference sequence) sets CDR1 to LNHDA and CDR2 to SQIVND. Including the terminal cysteine and phenylalanine, the CDR3 comprises 16 residues. CDR3 DNA is the only sequence kept; it has 48 bases, read in frame from the first base. V is pared back by 6 bases and J by 6 bases, with 20 bases lying between the germline termini. The full variable domain, completed from the reference TRBV19 and TRBJ1-4 proteins outside the CDR3, reads DGGITQSPKYLFRKEGQNVTLSCEQNLNHDAMYWYRQDPGQGLRLIYYSQIVNDFQKGDIAEGYSVSREKKESFPLTVTSAQKNPTAFYLCASRELVQDSDEKLFFGSGTQLSVL.